This is a list of T cell receptor beta chains from one sample in a study of lymphopenia after photon versus proton radiotherapy. The repertoire was sequenced with immunoSEQ multiplex PCR; TCRdb's copy has only in-frame clones and lacks some. The sample contains some 27,000 clones, roughly 89% of which appear only once. Sequences were derived from peripheral blood, sampled from a patient treated with proton-based radiotherapy. These receptors were obtained from a woman aged 55-75 years with cholangiocarcinoma. Some clones in this sample may be carry-over from other donors' samples. Both conserved end residues are part of each CDR3. Fields, in order: J gene, V gene, D gene, clone size, CDR3 protein, CDR3 DNA. A D gene is named only where the DNA matches it firmly. Expanded clones get a size class; other rows say once, few or many, or leave the size out.

j_call: TRBJ1-5
v_call: TRBV27
d_call: TRBD1
clone_size: NA
cdr3_aa: CASSLSRGLGNQPQHF
cdr3_nt: TGTGCCAGCAGTCTAAGCAGGGGGCTAGGCAATCAGCCCCAGCATTTT

j_call: TRBJ2-6
v_call: TRBV19
d_call: NA
clone_size: few
cdr3_aa: CASSLSRGSGANVLTF
cdr3_nt: TGTGCCAGTAGTCTATCAAGGGGGTCTGGGGCCAACGTCCTGACTTTC

j_call: TRBJ1-6
v_call: TRBV2
d_call: NA
clone_size: few
cdr3_aa: CASKTGDNSPLHF
cdr3_nt: TGTGCCAGTAAGACAGGCGACAATTCACCCCTCCACTTT

j_call: TRBJ2-1
v_call: TRBV5-4
d_call: TRBD2
clone_size: NA
cdr3_aa: CASSRTSSSYNEQFF
cdr3_nt: TGTGCCAGCAGCAGGACTAGCAGCTCCTACAATGAGCAGTTCTTC

j_call: TRBJ1-4
v_call: TRBV28
d_call: TRBD1
clone_size: NA
cdr3_aa: CASSNQGADSNEKLFF
cdr3_nt: TGTGCCAGCAGCAACCAGGGGGCAGACTCTAATGAAAAACTGTTTTTT

j_call: TRBJ2-5
v_call: TRBV2
d_call: TRBD2
clone_size: NA
cdr3_aa: CASSEWLAGGETQYF
cdr3_nt: TGTGCCAGCAGTGAATGGCTAGCGGGAGGTGAGACCCAGTACTTC

j_call: TRBJ1-1
v_call: TRBV2
d_call: NA
clone_size: NA
cdr3_aa: CASSTFREGTEAFF
cdr3_nt: TGTGCCAGCAGCACATTCAGGGAAGGCACTGAAGCTTTCTTT

j_call: TRBJ1-5
v_call: TRBV7-2
d_call: TRBD1
clone_size: NA
cdr3_aa: CASSIRQGGNQPQHF
cdr3_nt: TGTGCCAGCAGCATAAGACAGGGAGGAAATCAGCCCCAGCATTTT

j_call: TRBJ2-7
v_call: TRBV6-5
d_call: TRBD1
clone_size: NA
cdr3_aa: CASSRTGAYEQYF
cdr3_nt: TGTGCCAGCAGCAGGACAGGAGCCTACGAGCAGTACTTC

j_call: TRBJ2-7
v_call: TRBV4-1
d_call: TRBD2
clone_size: NA
cdr3_aa: CASSPTPGGRSYEQYF
cdr3_nt: TGCGCCAGCAGCCCTACTCCGGGCGGGAGATCCTACGAGCAGTACTTC

j_call: TRBJ1-5
v_call: TRBV2
d_call: NA
clone_size: NA
cdr3_aa: CASSARENQPQHF
cdr3_nt: TGTGCCAGCAGTGCGCGTGAGAATCAGCCCCAGCATTTT

j_call: TRBJ2-5
v_call: TRBV5-1
d_call: NA
clone_size: once
cdr3_aa: CASSLPRGLSETQYF
cdr3_nt: TGCGCCAGCAGCTTGCCCCGGGGCTTGAGTGAGACCCAGTACTTC

j_call: TRBJ2-7
v_call: TRBV7-2
d_call: NA
clone_size: NA
cdr3_aa: CASSRRSQDYEQYF
cdr3_nt: TGTGCCAGCAGCAGACGATCACAGGACTACGAGCAGTACTTC